This T cell receptor (beta chain) originates from a study of CD8 T cells in ankylosing spondylitis. Overall study results and limits: Before this, some motif variants had been reported in reactive arthritis synovial fluid and blood.

TCRdb re-called the 5' RACE reads through MiXCR, storing one row per CDR3 protein. The repertoire holds about 350,000 distinct CDR3 sequences, about 20% seen once, with about 12% in the top ten. This clonotype was seen only a few times. No antigen is known for it. The CDR3 length is 12 residues. V lost 8 bases and J lost 10; bases outside the gene matches: 7. CDR1 and CDR2 from the germline V gene are SQVTM and ANQGSEA. The sample consisted of blood, either unsorted or a sorted T cell fraction (not recorded which). This clonotype was obtained from a male donor with ankylosing spondylitis or in good health (not recorded which). The chain has TRBV29-1 and TRBJ2-1; 11 bases line up with TRBD1. The CDR3 region has the DNA TGCAGCCTGAGGACAGGGGGCGCGGAGCAGTTCTTC. It yields the protein CSLRTGGAEQFF.